Presented here are 20 T cell receptor beta chains from one specimen sequenced in a study of cytomegalovirus exposure and HLA in healthy donors. With 60 Vbeta and 13 Jbeta primers, the PCR was carried out. Profiling relied on immunoSEQ multiplex PCR, and the TCRdb table lists in-frame clones only, not all of them. The repertoire includes about 79,000 clones, about 68% of them detected once, and about 6.9% sits in the top ten. Sequencing was done on a sample of PBMCs. All receptors come from a woman aged 50 to 60 in good health and CMV-seropositive.

This clone appeared a single time. This chain links TRBV1 with TRBJ2-7; no check of the table's D call, TRBD1, against the DNA was made. TRBV1 is tagged as a pseudogene. The CDR3 is made up of 16 amino acids. CDR3 region: CTSSQDWAGDTYEQYF. The CDR3 DNA reads as TGCACCAGCAGCCAAGATTGGGCAGGGGACACCTACGAGCAGTACTTC.

V and J are TRBV30 and TRBJ1-2; 9 bases are shared with TRBD1. Trimming removed 3 bases from V and 5 bases from J; junction bases left unmatched: 1. Germline CDR1 GTSNPN, CDR2 SVGIG (reference sequence). The CDR3 spans 12 residues. The CDR3 bases are TGTGCCTGGAGGGGGACAGGGTATGGCTACACCTTC. It encodes CAWRGTGYGYTF.

The V and J genes are TRBV18 and TRBJ1-1; 7 bases align to TRBD1. Trimming took 6 bases from V and 0 from J; bases not matched to a gene: 7. CDR3 length: 15 residues. Germline V lookup: CDR1 KGHSH, CDR2 LQKENI. This CDR3 is CASSTDRTLNTEAFF. CDR3 bases: TGTGCCAGCTCTACGGACAGGACCCTGAACACTGAAGCTTTCTTT.

The V and J genes are TRBV6-5 and TRBJ1-1; the D gene is possibly TRBD1 (6 bases). The germline CDR1 and CDR2 sequences are MNHEY and SVGAGI. Trimming left V 2 bases short and J 7 bases short, with 14 bases between. The CDR3 sequence is 14 residues long. The CDR3 is CASSYDYRDNEAFF. The CDR3 DNA reads as TGTGCCAGCAGTTACGATTACCGGGACAATGAAGCTTTCTTT.

On this clone itself: An end of the junction does not agree with germline; a read error may underlie this. This specimen includes other DNA sequences encoding the same CDR3. V usage is TRBV29-1 and J usage is TRBJ2-6; tentatively, D is TRBD2 (6 bases). Germline V CDR1 and CDR2: SQVTM, ANQGSEA. This CDR3 comprises 13 residues. The DNA for the CDR3 is TGTAGCGTTGGGCGGGATGGGGCCAACGTCCTGACTTTC. Protein sequence: CSVGRDGANVLTF.

The chain joins TRBV6-1 to TRBJ2-3; the match to TRBD2 covers 8 bases. The length of the CDR3 is 15 residues. With 5 bases clipped from V and 7 bases from J, the junction kept 11 bases outside the gene matches. The V gene's germline CDR1 is MNHNS and CDR2 SASEGT. Here the CDR3 reads CASSSRGLGVYTQYF. In DNA, the CDR3 is TGTGCCAGCAGTAGCCGGGGACTAGGGGTTTATACGCAGTATTTT.

The chain is built from TRBV12-2 and TRBJ2-1; TRBD2, the table's D call, was not compared with the DNA. TRBV12-2 is flagged as a pseudogene. The CDR3 contains 17 residues. This CDR3 reads CASRPPLPGTGGNEQFF. CDR3 bases: TGTGCAAGTCGCCCGCCTCTGCCGGGCACGGGGGGTAATGAGCAGTTCTTC.

This sequence joins TRBV5-1 and TRBJ1-4; D possibly corresponds to TRBD1 (5 bases). The CDR3 consists of 13 residues. Germline V gives CDR1 SGHRS, CDR2 YFSETQ. Trimming took off 7 bases at V and 7 bases at J, with 14 bases between the two ends. The CDR3 DNA follows: TGCGCCAGCTGCCGTGGGGGGGGTGAAAAACTGTTTTTT. Protein sequence: CASCRGGGEKLFF.

The rearrangement joins TRBV4-1 to TRBJ2-1; perhaps TRBD2 as D (6 bases). The CDR3 consists of 18 residues. CDR1 and CDR2 from the germline V gene are MGHRA and YSYEKL. V lost 3 bases, J lost 0 bases, and 18 bases lay in between. The CDR3 loop reads CASSHSPWGVLSYNEQFF. CDR3 sequence (DNA): TGCGCCAGCAGCCACTCCCCATGGGGGGTACTCTCCTACAATGAGCAGTTCTTC.

This clone was recorded a few times. V usage is TRBV19 and J usage is TRBJ1-2; 10 nucleotides line up with TRBD1. Germline assignment: CDR1 LNHDA and CDR2 SQIVND (reference sequence). With V trimmed by 5 bases and J by 7 bases, 7 bases remained unmatched. CDR3 length: 14 amino acids. CDR3 region: CASSFDRGRGGYTF. For the CDR3, the DNA is TGTGCCAGTAGTTTCGACAGGGGGCGTGGTGGCTACACCTTC.

This clone was seen more than once but under ten times. V and J are TRBV9 and TRBJ2-5; 7 bases agree with TRBD1. Losses at the gene ends were 2 bases for V and 1 base for J; bases not matched to a gene: 5. CDR3 length: 15 residues. CDR1 SGDLS and CDR2 YYNGEE come from the germline V gene. The CDR3 loop is CASSVRTGSQETQYF. The CDR3 nucleotides read TGTGCCAGCAGCGTCCGGACAGGTTCCCAAGAGACCCAGTACTTC.

The chain employs TRBV28 and TRBJ1-1, with 8 bases that match TRBD1. The germline CDR1 and CDR2 sequences are MDHEN and SYDVKM. J gave up 6 bases and V 5 bases, and 20 bases lay outside the gene matches. The CDR3 is 18 amino acids. The DNA of the CDR3 is TGTGCCAGCAGTGTAGGCAGGGGGCAATATAGGAGGGGGGCTGAAGCTTTCTTT. Translated: CASSVGRGQYRRGAEAFF.

The chain carries TRBV2 and TRBJ2-7; possible D gene TRBD2, 6 bases. Trimming stripped 6 bases from V and 0 bases from J, with 18 bases between. The CDR3 covers 16 residues. The germline V gene has CDR1 SNHLY and CDR2 FYNNEI. The CDR3 nucleotides are TGTGCCAGCAGCACATTGCGGGGTAGGAGCTCCTACGAGCAGTACGTC. It yields the protein CASSTLRGRSSYEQYV.

The chain combines TRBV5-5 with TRBJ1-4, with unresolved D. Germline CDR1 is SGHKS and CDR2 is YYEKEE (reference sequence). CDR3 length equals 14 residues. V lost 0 bases and J 4 bases, leaving 7 bases between the germline ends. The CDR3 reads CASSLARVNEKLFF. The CDR3 nucleotides read TGTGCCAGCAGCTTGGCACGGGTTAATGAAAAACTGTTTTTT.

The rearrangement joins TRBV6-6 to TRBJ1-1; unclear D gene. Per germline, CDR1 MNHNY and CDR2 SVGAGI (reference sequence). V lost 0 bases to trimming and J lost 5 bases, with 7 bases between them. CDR3 size: 13 residues. The CDR3 loop is CASSYSRETEAFF. In DNA form, the CDR3 reads TGTGCCAGCAGTTACTCGAGGGAAACTGAAGCTTTCTTT.

The rearrangement links TRBV4-1 to TRBJ1-1, with D perhaps matching TRBD1 (5 bases). Per the germline V gene, CDR1 is MGHRA and CDR2 is YSYEKL. Trimming pared 3 bases from V and 8 bases from J, leaving 10 bases between. CDR3 length: 12 residues. This CDR3 is CASSQTASEAFF. In DNA, the CDR3 is TGCGCCAGCAGCCAGACAGCGTCAGAAGCTTTCTTT.

The chain combines TRBV16 with TRBJ1-2; 10 bases fit TRBD1. The junction had 4 bases not matched to a gene; V was cut back by 4 bases and J by 8 bases. Germline CDR1 is KGHSY and CDR2 is FQNENV. The CDR3 spans 13 residues. CDR3: CASSPGQGVGYTF. The CDR3 nucleotides are TGTGCCAGCAGCCCCGGACAGGGGGTAGGCTACACCTTC.

The chain couples TRBV19 to TRBJ2-1, with a tentative D call TRBD1 (5 bases). V lost 5 bases, J lost 2 bases, and 13 bases lay in between. This CDR3 region has 15 residues. Germline CDR1 LNHDA, CDR2 SQIVND (reference sequence). The CDR3 loop reads CASSLSETAYNEQFF. CDR3 nucleotide sequence: TGTGCCAGTAGTCTATCCGAGACAGCCTACAATGAGCAGTTCTTC. Looking up the rest from reference TRBV19 and TRBJ2-1 gives the full variable domain: DGGITQSPKYLFRKEGQNVTLSCEQNLNHDAMYWYRQDPGQGLRLIYYSQIVNDFQKGDIAEGYSVSREKKESFPLTVTSAQKNPTAFYLCASSLSETAYNEQFFGPGTRLTVL.

V and J are TRBV5-1 and TRBJ2-5; 8 positions match TRBD2. This CDR3 is built from 16 residues. V shed 1 base and J 2 bases; nucleotides not matched to a gene: 7. Germline CDR1 reads SGHRS; CDR2 reads YFSETQ. The CDR3 loop reads CASSLRAGALQETQYF. In DNA form, the CDR3 reads TGCGCCAGCAGCTTGCGAGCGGGGGCTCTTCAAGAGACCCAGTACTTC. Combining the CDR3 with reference TRBV5-1 and TRBJ2-5 gives the whole variable domain KAGVTQTPRYLIKTRGQQVTLSCSPISGHRSVSWYQQTPGQGLQFLFEYFSETQRNKGNFPGRFSGRQFSNSRSEMNVSTLELGDSALYLCASSLRAGALQETQYFGPGTRLLVL.

This clone was found once. The V gene is TRBV4-1, the J gene TRBJ1-5, with 7 bases aligning to TRBD1. The CDR3 consists of 15 residues. V was clipped by 2 bases and J by 7 bases; unmatched bases: 8. Germline V gene sequence: CDR1 MGHRA, CDR2 YSYEKL. CDR3 DNA sequence: TGCGCCAGCAGCCAATTCTTGGGACAGTGGCAGCCCCAGCATTTT. This encodes CASSQFLGQWQPQHF.